This T cell receptor (beta chain) was sequenced during a study of blood T cell repertoires in COVID-19. The wider study: Samples representing acute and convalescent COVID-19 were sourced from the United States, Italy and Spain. The analysed material was cDNA or gDNA that came from T cells, B-cell-depleted T cells, or PBMCs.

V lost 8 bases and J lost 11; bases outside the gene matches: 23. Germline-derived CDR1 and CDR2 are GTSNPN and SVGIG (reference sequence). The CDR3 has 15 amino acids. Authors' data handling: Amplification with reference gene primers provided the estimates of nucleated cell counts. The method was immunoSEQ multiplex PCR; TCRdb's version includes in-frame clones alone and lacks a portion of them. That table gives V, J and clone size, and the DNA gave D and trimming. The sample carries fewer than 300,000 clones, more than 75% recorded once. This sequence originates from a man aged 40-50 years who had recovered from COVID-19. The sample comprised peripheral blood. The V call is TRBV30, the J call TRBJ1-1; 7 bases agree with TRBD1. The CDR3 loop reads CAHGGQRQCGSWAFF. The CDR3 nucleotides read TGTGCCCACGGGGGACAGAGACAGTGTGGGTCATGGGCTTTCTTT. The full variable domain, in which reference TRBV30 and TRBJ1-1 provide the parts outside the CDR3, is SQTIHQWPATLVQPVGSPLSLECTVEGTSNPNLYWYRQAAGRGLQLLFYSVGIGQISSEVPQNLSASRPQDRQFILSSKKLLLSDSGFYLCAHGGQRQCGSWAFFGQGTRLTVV.